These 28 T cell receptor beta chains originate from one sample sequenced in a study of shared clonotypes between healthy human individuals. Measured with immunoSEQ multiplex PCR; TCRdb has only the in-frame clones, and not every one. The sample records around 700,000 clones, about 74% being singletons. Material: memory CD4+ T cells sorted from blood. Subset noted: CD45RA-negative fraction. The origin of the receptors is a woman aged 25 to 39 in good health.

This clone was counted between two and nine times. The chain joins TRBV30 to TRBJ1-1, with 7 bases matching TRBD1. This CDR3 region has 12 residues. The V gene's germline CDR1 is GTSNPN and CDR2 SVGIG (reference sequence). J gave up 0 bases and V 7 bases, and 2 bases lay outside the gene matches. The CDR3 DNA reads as TGTGCCTTGACAGGGATGAACACTGAAGCTTTCTTT. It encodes CALTGMNTEAFF. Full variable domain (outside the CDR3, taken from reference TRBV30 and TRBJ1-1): SQTIHQWPATLVQPVGSPLSLECTVEGTSNPNLYWYRQAAGRGLQLLFYSVGIGQISSEVPQNLSASRPQDRQFILSSKKLLLSDSGFYLCALTGMNTEAFFGQGTRLTVV.

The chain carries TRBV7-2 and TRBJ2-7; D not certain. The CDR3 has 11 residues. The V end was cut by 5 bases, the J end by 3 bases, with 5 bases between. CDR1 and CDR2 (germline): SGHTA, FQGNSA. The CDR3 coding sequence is TGTGCCAGCAGCGTCCGCTACGAGCAGTACTTC. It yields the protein CASSVRYEQYF.

In DNA form, the CDR3 reads TGCGCCAGCAGCCAAACGAGACAGGGGCTAAGGGAGCTGTTTTTT. It codes for CASSQTRQGLRELFF. This chain connects TRBV4-1 to TRBJ2-2; TRBD1 aligns across 8 bases. Germline loops: CDR1 MGHRA, CDR2 YSYEKL. V was clipped by 2 bases and J by 9 bases; unmatched bases: 8. CDR3 length: 15 residues.

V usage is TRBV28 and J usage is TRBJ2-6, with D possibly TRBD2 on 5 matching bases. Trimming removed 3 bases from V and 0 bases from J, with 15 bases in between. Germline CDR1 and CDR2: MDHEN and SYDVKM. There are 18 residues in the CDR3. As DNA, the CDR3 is TGTGCCAGCAGTTTGGTCTTTTCCCGGGGCTCTGGGGCCAACGTCCTGACTTTC. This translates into CASSLVFSRGSGANVLTF. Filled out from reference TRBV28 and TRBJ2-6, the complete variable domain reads DVKVTQSSRYLVKRTGEKVFLECVQDMDHENMFWYRQDPGLGLRLIYFSYDVKMKEKGDIPEGYSVSREKKERFSLILESASTNQTSMYLCASSLVFSRGSGANVLTFGAGSRLTVL.

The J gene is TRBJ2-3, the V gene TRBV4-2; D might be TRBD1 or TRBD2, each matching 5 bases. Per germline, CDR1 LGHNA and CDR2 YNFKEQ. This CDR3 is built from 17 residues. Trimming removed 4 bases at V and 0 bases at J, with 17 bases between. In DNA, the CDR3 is TGTGCCAGCAGCCGGAGAGGGGCAGGCGGAAGCACAGATACGCAGTATTTT. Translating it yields CASSRRGAGGSTDTQYF.

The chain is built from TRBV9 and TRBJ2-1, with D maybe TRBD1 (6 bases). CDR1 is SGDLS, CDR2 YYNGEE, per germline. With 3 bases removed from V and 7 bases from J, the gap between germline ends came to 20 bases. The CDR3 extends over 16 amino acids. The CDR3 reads CASSAVLGGGHNEQFF. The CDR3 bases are TGTGCCAGCAGCGCAGTCCTAGGGGGTGGGCATAATGAGCAGTTCTTC.

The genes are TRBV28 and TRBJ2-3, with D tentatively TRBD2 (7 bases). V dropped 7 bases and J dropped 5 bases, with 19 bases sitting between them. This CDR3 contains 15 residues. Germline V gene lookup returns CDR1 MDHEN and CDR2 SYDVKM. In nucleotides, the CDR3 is TGTGCCAGCAATATGAAGGGAGGGGGGCGAGATACGCAGTATTTT. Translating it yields CASNMKGGGRDTQYF.

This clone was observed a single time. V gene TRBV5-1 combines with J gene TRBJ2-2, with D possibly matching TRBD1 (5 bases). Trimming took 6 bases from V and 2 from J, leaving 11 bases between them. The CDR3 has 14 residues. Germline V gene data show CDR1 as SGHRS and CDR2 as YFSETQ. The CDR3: CASKGNPNTGELFF. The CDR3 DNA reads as TGCGCCAGCAAGGGGAATCCAAACACCGGGGAGCTGTTTTTT.

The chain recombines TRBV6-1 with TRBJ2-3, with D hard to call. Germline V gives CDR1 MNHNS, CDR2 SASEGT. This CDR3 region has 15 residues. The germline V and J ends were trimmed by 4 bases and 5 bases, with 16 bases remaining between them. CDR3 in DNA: TGTGCCAGCAGTGTAGTCCGATCTTCGGGAGATACGCAGTATTTT. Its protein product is CASSVVRSSGDTQYF.

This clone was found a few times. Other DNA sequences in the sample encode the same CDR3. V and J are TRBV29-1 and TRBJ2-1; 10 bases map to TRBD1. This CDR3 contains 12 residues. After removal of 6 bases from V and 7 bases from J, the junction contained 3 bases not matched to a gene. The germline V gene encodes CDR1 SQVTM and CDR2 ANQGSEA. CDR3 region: CSVRQGANEQFF. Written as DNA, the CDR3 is TGCAGCGTCCGACAGGGGGCTAATGAGCAGTTCTTC.

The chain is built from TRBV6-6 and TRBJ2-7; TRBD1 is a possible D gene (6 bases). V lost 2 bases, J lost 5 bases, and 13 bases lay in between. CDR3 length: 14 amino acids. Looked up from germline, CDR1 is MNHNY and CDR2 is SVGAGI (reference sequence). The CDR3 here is CASSYETRGHEQYF. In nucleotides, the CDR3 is TGTGCCAGCAGTTACGAGACCAGGGGTCACGAGCAGTACTTC.

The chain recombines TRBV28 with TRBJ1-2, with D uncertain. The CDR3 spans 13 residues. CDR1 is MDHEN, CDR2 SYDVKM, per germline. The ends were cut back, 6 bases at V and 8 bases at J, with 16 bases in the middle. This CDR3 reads CASRTGGYFGYTF. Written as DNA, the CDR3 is TGTGCCAGCAGAACGGGCGGGTATTTCGGCTACACCTTC.

The CDR3 region is CASSRRVAGSYEQYF. CDR3 nucleotide sequence: TGTGCCAGCAGCCGGAGGGTGGCAGGCAGCTACGAGCAGTACTTC. The chain is built from TRBV7-2 and TRBJ2-7; D is possibly TRBD2 (6 bases). The CDR3 totals 15 residues. V was clipped by 5 bases and J by 3 bases, with 17 bases between them. Germline assignment: CDR1 SGHTA and CDR2 FQGNSA. The full variable domain, its missing parts supplied by reference TRBV7-2 and TRBJ2-7, is GAGVSQSPSNKVTEKGKDVELRCDPISGHTALYWYRQSLGQGLEFLIYFQGNSAPDKSGLPSDRFSAERTGGSVSTLTIQRTQQEDSAVYLCASSRRVAGSYEQYFGPGTRLTVT.

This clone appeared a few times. CDR3 nucleotides: TGCGCCAGCAGCTGGAGTGGGGGAGCTGGGGAGCTGTTTTTT. Translated, it gives CASSWSGGAGELFF. The J gene is TRBJ2-2, the V gene TRBV5-1, with D perhaps matching TRBD1 or TRBD2 (5 bases each). Germline V gene lookup returns CDR1 SGHRS and CDR2 YFSETQ. CDR3 length equals 14 residues. V was clipped by 3 bases and J by 8 bases, with 14 bases between them.

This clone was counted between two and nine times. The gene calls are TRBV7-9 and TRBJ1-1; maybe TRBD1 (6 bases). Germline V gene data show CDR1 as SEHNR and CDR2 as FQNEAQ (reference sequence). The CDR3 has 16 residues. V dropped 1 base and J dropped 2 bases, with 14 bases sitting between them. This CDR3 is CASSLGGAPGNTEAFF. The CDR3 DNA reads TGTGCCAGCAGCTTAGGGGGGGCGCCGGGAAACACTGAAGCTTTCTTT. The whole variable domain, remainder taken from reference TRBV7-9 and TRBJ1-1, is DTGVSQNPRHKITKRGQNVTFRCDPISEHNRLYWYRQTLGQGPEFLTYFQNEAQLEKSRLLSDRFSAERPKGSFSTLEIQRTEQGDSAMYLCASSLGGAPGNTEAFFGQGTRLTVV.

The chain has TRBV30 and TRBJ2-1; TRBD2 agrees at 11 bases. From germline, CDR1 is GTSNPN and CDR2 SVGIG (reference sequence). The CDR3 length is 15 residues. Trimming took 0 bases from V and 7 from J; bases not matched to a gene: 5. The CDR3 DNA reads TGTGCCTGGAGTGTATTCTTAGCGGGAGGGAATGAGCAGTTCTTC. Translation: CAWSVFLAGGNEQFF. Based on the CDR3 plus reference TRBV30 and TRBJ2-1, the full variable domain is SQTIHQWPATLVQPVGSPLSLECTVEGTSNPNLYWYRQAAGRGLQLLFYSVGIGQISSEVPQNLSASRPQDRQFILSSKKLLLSDSGFYLCAWSVFLAGGNEQFFGPGTRLTVL.

The CDR3 is CASSPLAGGPNEQFF. CDR3 DNA: TGTGCCAGCAGTCCCCTAGCGGGAGGGCCCAATGAGCAGTTCTTC. This rearrangement joins TRBV2 to TRBJ2-1; 12 bases are shared with TRBD2. With 5 bases clipped from V and 6 bases from J, the junction kept 5 bases outside the gene matches. CDR1 and CDR2 from the germline V gene are SNHLY and FYNNEI. The CDR3 consists of 15 residues.

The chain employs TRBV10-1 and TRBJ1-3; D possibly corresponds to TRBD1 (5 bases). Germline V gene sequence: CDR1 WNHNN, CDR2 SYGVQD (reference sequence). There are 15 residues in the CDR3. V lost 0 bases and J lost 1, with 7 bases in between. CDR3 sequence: CASSESGRSGNTIYF. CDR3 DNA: TGCGCCAGCAGTGAGTCGGGACGGTCTGGAAACACCATATATTTT.

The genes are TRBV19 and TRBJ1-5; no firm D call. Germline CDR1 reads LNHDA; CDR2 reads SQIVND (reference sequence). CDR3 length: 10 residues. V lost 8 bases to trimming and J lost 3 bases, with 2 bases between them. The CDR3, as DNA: TGTGCCAGTTACAATCAGCCCCAGCATTTT. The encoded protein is CASYNQPQHF. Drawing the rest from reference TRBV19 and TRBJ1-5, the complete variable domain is DGGITQSPKYLFRKEGQNVTLSCEQNLNHDAMYWYRQDPGQGLRLIYYSQIVNDFQKGDIAEGYSVSREKKESFPLTVTSAQKNPTAFYLCASYNQPQHFGDGTRLSIL.

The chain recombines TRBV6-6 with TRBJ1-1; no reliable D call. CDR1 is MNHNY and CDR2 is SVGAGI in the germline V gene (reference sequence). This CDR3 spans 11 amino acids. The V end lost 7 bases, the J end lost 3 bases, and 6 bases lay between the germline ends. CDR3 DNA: TGTGCCAGCACCAAAGACACTGAAGCTTTCTTT. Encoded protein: CASTKDTEAFF.

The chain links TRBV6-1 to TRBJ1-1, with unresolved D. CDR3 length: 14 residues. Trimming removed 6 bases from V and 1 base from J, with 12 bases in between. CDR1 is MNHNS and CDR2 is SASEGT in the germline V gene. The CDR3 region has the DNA TGTGCCAGCAGGAGCCCACCCAGGAACACTGAAGCTTTCTTT. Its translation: CASRSPPRNTEAFF.

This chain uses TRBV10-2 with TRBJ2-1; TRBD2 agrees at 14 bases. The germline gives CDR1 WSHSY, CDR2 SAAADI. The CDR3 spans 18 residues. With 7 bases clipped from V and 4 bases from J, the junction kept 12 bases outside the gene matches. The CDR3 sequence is CASTELGLAGVVYNEQFF. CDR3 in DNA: TGCGCCAGCACCGAGCTGGGACTAGCGGGAGTGGTGTACAATGAGCAGTTCTTC.

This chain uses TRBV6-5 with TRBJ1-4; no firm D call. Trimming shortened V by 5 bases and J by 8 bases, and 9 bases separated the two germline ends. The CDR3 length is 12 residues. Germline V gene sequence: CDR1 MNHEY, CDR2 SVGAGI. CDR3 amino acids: CASSTPGEKLFF. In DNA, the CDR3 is TGTGCCAGCAGTACCCCGGGGGAAAAACTGTTTTTT.

CDR3 bases: TGCGCCAGCAGCCAAGATTTTCCTAGCGGGAGGATAGATACGCAGTATTTT. It encodes CASSQDFPSGRIDTQYF. The rearrangement joins TRBV4-1 to TRBJ2-3, with 11 bases matching TRBD2. From germline, CDR1 is MGHRA and CDR2 YSYEKL. This CDR3 is built from 17 residues. V shed 0 bases and J 5 bases; nucleotides not matched to a gene: 7.

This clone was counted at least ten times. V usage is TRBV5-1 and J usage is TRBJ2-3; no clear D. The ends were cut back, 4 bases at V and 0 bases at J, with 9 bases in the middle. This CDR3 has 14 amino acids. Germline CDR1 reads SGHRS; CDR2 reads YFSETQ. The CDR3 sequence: CASSSVSSTDTQYF. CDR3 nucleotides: TGCGCCAGCAGCAGTGTTAGCAGCACAGATACGCAGTATTTT.

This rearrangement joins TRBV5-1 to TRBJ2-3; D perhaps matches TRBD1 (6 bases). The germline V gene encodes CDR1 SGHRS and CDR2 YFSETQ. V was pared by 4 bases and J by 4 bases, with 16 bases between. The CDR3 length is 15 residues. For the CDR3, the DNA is TGCGCCAGCAGCCGTGGGGCAGGGGCGTCAGATACGCAGTATTTT. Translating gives CASSRGAGASDTQYF.

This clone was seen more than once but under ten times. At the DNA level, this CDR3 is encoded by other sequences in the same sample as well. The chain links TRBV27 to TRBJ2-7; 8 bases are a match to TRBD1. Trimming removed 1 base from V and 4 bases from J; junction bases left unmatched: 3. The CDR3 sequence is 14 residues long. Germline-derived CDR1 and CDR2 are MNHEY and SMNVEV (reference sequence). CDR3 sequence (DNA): TGTGCCAGCAGTTTATTCCGGACAGGGTACGAGCAGTACTTC. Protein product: CASSLFRTGYEQYF.

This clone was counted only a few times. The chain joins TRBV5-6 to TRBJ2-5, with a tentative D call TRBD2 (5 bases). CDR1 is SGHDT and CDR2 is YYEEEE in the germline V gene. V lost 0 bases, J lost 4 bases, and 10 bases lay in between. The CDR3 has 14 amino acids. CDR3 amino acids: CASSLERSGETQYF. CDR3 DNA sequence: TGTGCCAGCAGCTTGGAACGGAGCGGAGAGACCCAGTACTTC.